Listed here are 27 T cell receptor beta chains from one sample, sequenced in a study of T cell responses to AZD1222 COVID-19 vaccine. Libraries were prepared by immunoSEQ multiplex PCR; TCRdb keeps only in-frame clonotypes and omits some of them. In the table there are 150,000 to 180,000 clones, 87% of which are singletons. Sequences were derived from peripheral blood, sampled 28 days after the second AZD1222 dose. The source of these receptors is an adult who received the AZD1222 COVID-19 vaccine.

The J gene is TRBJ2-7, the V gene TRBV29-1, with 8 positions matching TRBD2. CDR1 is SQVTM, CDR2 ANQGSEA, per germline. The CDR3 length is 14 residues. With V trimmed by 1 base and J by 3 bases, 5 bases remained unmatched. The CDR3 loop is CSVEGVAGIYEQYF. CDR3 DNA sequence: TGCAGCGTTGAAGGGGTAGCGGGAATCTACGAGCAGTACTTC.

The gene calls are TRBV3-1 (or the pseudogene TRBV3-2) and TRBJ2-2, with 9 bases aligning to TRBD2. V shed 1 base and J 4 bases; nucleotides not matched to a gene: 7. Germline lookup yields CDR1 LGHDT and CDR2 YNNKEL (reference sequence). This CDR3 is built from 17 residues. The CDR3 DNA sequence: TGTGCCAGCAGCCAAGTTATGTGCGGGAGGGCCACCGGGGAGCTGTTTTTT. The encoded protein is CASSQVMCGRATGELFF.

The CDR3 loop is CASSLGQFPTGELFF. Here the CDR3 DNA reads TGTGCCAGCAGCTTAGGGCAGTTCCCCACCGGGGAGCTGTTTTTT. This chain uses TRBV7-2 with TRBJ2-2; unclear D gene. V dropped 1 base and J dropped 4 bases, with 10 bases sitting between them. CDR3 length equals 15 residues. Germline V lookup: CDR1 SGHTA, CDR2 FQGNSA.

This sequence joins TRBV11-2 and TRBJ2-1; no clear D. Looked up from germline, CDR1 is SGHAT and CDR2 is FQNNGV. The CDR3 runs 12 residues. The V end was cut by 4 bases, the J end by 12 bases, with 13 bases between. CDR3 nucleotide sequence: TGTGCCAGCAGCTCCCGCCCCACGGCGCAGTTCTTC. It is translated as CASSSRPTAQFF.

The gene calls are TRBV5-1 and TRBJ1-4; 7 bases fit TRBD1. Germline V gene lookup returns CDR1 SGHRS and CDR2 YFSETQ. The V segment lost 0 bases and the J segment 8 bases; nucleotides outside the gene matches: 10. This CDR3 comprises 16 residues. In DNA form, the CDR3 reads TGCGCCAGCAGCTTGGGGAGTGGGACAGCGGGAGAAAAACTGTTTTTT. Translated, it gives CASSLGSGTAGEKLFF. Full variable domain (outside the CDR3, taken from reference TRBV5-1 and TRBJ1-4): KAGVTQTPRYLIKTRGQQVTLSCSPISGHRSVSWYQQTPGQGLQFLFEYFSETQRNKGNFPGRFSGRQFSNSRSEMNVSTLELGDSALYLCASSLGSGTAGEKLFFGSGTQLSVL.

The rearrangement joins TRBV19 to TRBJ1-1; tentative D call: TRBD1 (6 bases). V gave up 8 bases and J gave up 1 base, with 14 bases separating them. From germline, CDR1 is LNHDA and CDR2 SQIVND (reference sequence). The CDR3 is 14 residues long. The CDR3 spells CASGPGQKNTEAFF. The CDR3 nucleotides read TGTGCCAGTGGACCTGGACAGAAGAACACTGAAGCTTTCTTT.

V gene TRBV27 combines with J gene TRBJ1-1, with D possibly matching TRBD1 (5 bases). The germline V and J ends were trimmed by 2 bases and 0 bases, with 10 bases remaining between them. Looked up from germline, CDR1 is MNHEY and CDR2 is SMNVEV (reference sequence). The CDR3 has 15 amino acids. In DNA form, the CDR3 reads TGTGCCAGCAGTTTAAGGGGTTCGGTGAACACTGAAGCTTTCTTT. It yields the protein CASSLRGSVNTEAFF.

The chain is built from TRBV19 and TRBJ1-4; D may be TRBD1 (5 bases). The V end was cut by 6 bases, the J end by 0 bases, with 11 bases between. This CDR3 spans 15 amino acids. Looked up from germline, CDR1 is LNHDA and CDR2 is SQIVND (reference sequence). The CDR3 nucleotides are TGTGCCAGTAGAGCAGACAGAGCAACTAATGAAAAACTGTTTTTT. Translation: CASRADRATNEKLFF.

Here the CDR3 reads CASSLESSTDTQYF. The CDR3 DNA sequence: TGTGCCAGCAGCTTAGAGTCCAGCACAGATACGCAGTATTTT. The V call is TRBV7-2, the J call TRBJ2-3; no firm D call. Trimming took 1 base from V and 0 from J, leaving 5 bases between them. Germline assignment: CDR1 SGHTA and CDR2 FQGNSA. This CDR3 contains 14 residues.

This clone appeared a few times. The gene calls are TRBV12-3 or TRBV12-4 and TRBJ2-1; weak D call: TRBD2 (5 bases). The CDR3 length is 13 residues. The ends were cut back, 0 bases at V and 6 bases at J, with 6 bases in the middle. The CDR3 nucleotides read TGTGCCAGCAGTTTAGCGGGAGTCAATGAGCAGTTCTTC. It specifies CASSLAGVNEQFF.

The rearrangement links TRBV28 to TRBJ2-1; a possible D gene is TRBD2 (6 bases). From germline, CDR1 is MDHEN and CDR2 SYDVKM. Between the trimmed V and J ends, which lost 6 bases and 4 bases, there was a span of 19 bases. CDR3 length: 16 residues. The CDR3 DNA is TGTGCCAGCAGCAACCTGGGCGGGAAGATATACAATGAGCAGTTCTTC. Amino acid sequence: CASSNLGGKIYNEQFF. Full variable domain (remainder filled in from reference TRBV28 and TRBJ2-1): DVKVTQSSRYLVKRTGEKVFLECVQDMDHENMFWYRQDPGLGLRLIYFSYDVKMKEKGDIPEGYSVSREKKERFSLILESASTNQTSMYLCASSNLGGKIYNEQFFGPGTRLTVL.

The V and J genes are TRBV2 and TRBJ2-5; maybe TRBD1 (6 bases). The CDR3 extends over 13 amino acids. The germline V and J ends were trimmed by 3 bases and 7 bases, with 12 bases remaining between them. In germline, CDR1 is SNHLY, CDR2 FYNNEI. CDR3 sequence reads: CASSESQGGTQYF. CDR3 DNA sequence: TGTGCCAGCAGTGAGTCACAGGGTGGGACCCAGTACTTC.

CDR3 in amino acids: CASSSGGPDTQYF. In DNA form, the CDR3 reads TGTGCCAGCAGCTCGGGGGGTCCAGATACGCAGTATTTT. The chain employs TRBV7-2 and TRBJ2-3, with 7 bases matching TRBD2. CDR3 size: 13 residues. The germline V gene encodes CDR1 SGHTA and CDR2 FQGNSA. With 4 bases clipped from V and 4 bases from J, the junction kept 2 bases outside the gene matches.

Comments on this clone: Mismatch with germline at one junction end may stem from a read error. This chain joins TRBV7-7 and TRBJ2-5, with D hard to call. The length of the CDR3 is 13 residues. Looked up from germline, CDR1 is SSHAT and CDR2 is FNYEAQ (reference sequence). This CDR3 is CASSFRRQETQYF. CDR3 in DNA: TGTGCTAGCAGCTTTCGCAGGCAAGAGACCCAGTACTTC. Complete variable domain (other parts from reference TRBV7-7 and TRBJ2-5): GAGVSQSPRYKVTKRGQDVTLRCDPISSHATLYWYQQALGQGPEFLTYFNYEAQPDKSGLPSDRFSAERPEGSISTLTIQRTEQRDSAMYRCASSFRRQETQYFGPGTRLLVL.

V and J are TRBV7-3 and TRBJ1-1; 7 bases line up with TRBD1. CDR1 is SGHTA, CDR2 FQGTGA, per germline. The CDR3 sequence is 15 residues long. J gave up 4 bases and V 7 bases, and 12 bases lay outside the gene matches. The CDR3 sequence: CASTDRARVGTEAFF. The DNA of the CDR3 is TGTGCCAGCACCGACAGGGCCCGGGTGGGCACTGAAGCTTTCTTT.

The V gene is TRBV28, the J gene TRBJ2-3, with D possibly TRBD1 on 6 matching bases. With 5 bases removed from V and 3 bases from J, the gap between germline ends came to 18 bases. There are 16 residues in the CDR3. Germline lookup yields CDR1 MDHEN and CDR2 SYDVKM. CDR3 sequence (DNA): TGTGCCAGCAGTGTCGACGGTCCAAGGGGGACAGATACGCAGTATTTT. Encoded protein: CASSVDGPRGTDTQYF.

This clone was seen a few times. V and J are TRBV7-2 and TRBJ2-3; 8 nucleotides agree with TRBD2. This CDR3 is built from 17 residues. With V trimmed by 7 bases and J by 3 bases, 15 bases remained unmatched. Germline loops: CDR1 SGHTA, CDR2 FQGNSA. The CDR3 is CASMTYAGGRVTDTQYF. Written as DNA, the CDR3 is TGTGCCAGCATGACGTACGCGGGAGGCCGTGTTACAGATACGCAGTATTTT.

The chain has TRBV29-1 and TRBJ2-1, with 7 bases lining up with TRBD2. The CDR3 length is 16 residues. Trimming at V came to 0 bases and at J to 4 bases, leaving 9 bases not matched to a gene. Looked up from germline, CDR1 is SQVTM and CDR2 is ANQGSEA. The CDR3 is CSVEEIGRASYNEQFF. The CDR3 DNA sequence: TGCAGCGTTGAAGAAATTGGGAGGGCTTCGTACAATGAGCAGTTCTTC.

V usage is TRBV6-1 and J usage is TRBJ2-5; 8 bases are a match to TRBD1. The V segment lost 3 bases and the J segment 0 bases; nucleotides outside the gene matches: 6. Germline CDR1 and CDR2: MNHNS and SASEGT. There are 16 residues in the CDR3. CDR3 in DNA: TGTGCCAGCAGTGAGAACCGGGACAGGCACCAAGAGACCCAGTACTTC. Protein sequence: CASSENRDRHQETQYF.

J is TRBJ2-2 and V is TRBV7-6; either TRBD1 or TRBD2 may fit D (5 bases each). CDR3 length: 13 residues. Germline CDR1 and CDR2: SGHVS and FNYEAQ. Trimming stripped 4 bases from V and 3 bases from J, with 6 bases between. The CDR3 DNA sequence: TGTGCCAGCAGCTCGGGGCACACCGGGGAGCTGTTTTTT. As protein: CASSSGHTGELFF.

The chain carries TRBV10-3 and TRBJ1-1, with D tentatively TRBD1 (5 bases). CDR1 ENHRY and CDR2 SYGVKD come from the germline V gene. The V and J ends lost 8 bases and 3 bases respectively, with 13 bases between them. This CDR3 comprises 13 residues. CDR3 amino acids: CAIASREDTEAFF. In nucleotides, the CDR3 is TGTGCCATCGCGAGCAGGGAGGACACTGAAGCTTTCTTT.

This clone was found once. This rearrangement joins TRBV2 to TRBJ2-7; D remains unclear. The germline gives CDR1 SNHLY, CDR2 FYNNEI. V was pared by 5 bases and J by 4 bases, with 6 bases between. This CDR3 region has 11 residues. CDR3 sequence: CASSPWYEQYF. DNA of the CDR3: TGTGCCAGCAGTCCATGGTACGAGCAGTACTTC.

The J gene is TRBJ1-2, the V gene TRBV6-5; unclear D gene. There are 15 residues in the CDR3. V was clipped by 5 bases and J by 0 bases, with 13 bases between them. The germline V gene has CDR1 MNHEY and CDR2 SVGAGI. The CDR3 region is CASSPGYGSNYGYTF. The CDR3 DNA reads as TGTGCCAGCAGTCCCGGATATGGTTCTAACTATGGCTACACCTTC.

The V gene is TRBV4-1, the J gene TRBJ2-1; 8 bases agree with TRBD2. Losses at the gene ends were 1 base for V and 7 bases for J; bases not matched to a gene: 6. This CDR3 has 15 amino acids. Germline values: CDR1 MGHRA, CDR2 YSYEKL. The CDR3 protein is CASSQAGAGDNEQFF. DNA for the CDR3: TGCGCCAGCAGCCAAGCGGGAGCGGGGGATAATGAGCAGTTCTTC.

The chain combines TRBV6-4 with TRBJ2-6, with 13 positions matching TRBD2. Germline assignment: CDR1 MRHNA and CDR2 SNTAGT. This CDR3 has 20 amino acids. V lost 6 bases, J lost 1 base, and 12 bases stayed unmatched. The CDR3: CASSSGTATSGRSGANVLTF. The CDR3 region has the DNA TGTGCCAGCAGCTCGGGGACAGCGACTAGCGGGAGGTCTGGGGCCAACGTCCTGACTTTC.

J is TRBJ1-5 and V is TRBV27; D remains unclear. This CDR3 has 13 residues. V lost 4 bases to trimming and J lost 3 bases, with 7 bases between them. CDR1 and CDR2 (germline): MNHEY, SMNVEV (reference sequence). This chain's CDR3 is CASSSTPNQPQHF. Written as DNA, the CDR3 is TGTGCCAGCAGTTCCACCCCCAATCAGCCCCAGCATTTT.

The chain carries TRBV14 and TRBJ2-7, with D uncertain. The CDR3 totals 13 residues. From germline, CDR1 is SGHDN and CDR2 FVKESK. The V and J ends lost 1 base and 3 bases respectively, with 7 bases between them. CDR3 DNA sequence: TGTGCCAGCAGCCAAGTGGACCACTACGAGCAGTACTTC. Its protein product is CASSQVDHYEQYF.